The clone carrying this T cell receptor (beta chain) was seen at least ten times. Its antigen is undetermined. These data originate in a study of blood T cells in healthy people across ages. Study findings and constraints: The long-lived group displayed more naive CD4+ cells, plus higher diversity, than the aged donors did.

Sample-barcoded 5' priming and a J-beta primer mix drove a second PCR of roughly 7 to 11 cycles. TCRdb itself ran the 5' RACE reads through MiXCR, one entry per CDR3 protein. The sample consists of around 870,000 distinct CDR3 sequences, under 30% of them appearing once. This CDR3 comprises 15 residues. In germline, CDR1 is MDHEN, CDR2 SYDVKM. The TCR originated in a woman aged 80 or over in good health. The V call is TRBV28, the J call TRBJ2-5; 9 nucleotides line up with TRBD1. Near its end, the DNA agrees better with TRBJ2-7, so the J call may be wrong. Sequenced input: blood. In DNA form, the CDR3 reads TGTGCCAGCAGTTTAAAGGGACAGGGAGGCATCGAGCAGTACTTC. Translating gives CASSLKGQGGIEQYF.